Detailed here is one TCR beta chain. What it binds is not known. Germline lookup yields CDR1 DFQATT and CDR2 SNEGSKA (reference sequence). The CDR3 is made up of 11 amino acids. V was cut by 6 bases and J by 2 bases, with 7 bases left in between. TCRdb re-called the PCR reads through MiXCR, storing one row per CDR3 protein. The repertoire has about 500,000 distinct CDR3 sequences, about 26% of them found once; the top ten carry around 0.78%. This record belongs to a study of molecular identifiers for immune sequencing clone quantification. Looking at the study overall: For replicates, RNA isolated from roughly 20,000 or 100,000 naive CD8 cells was divided into five portions, of which four were sequenced. Study observations and caveats: Clones that exceeded 20 RNA copies held over 98% of effector molecules, yet under 1% in naive cells.

Isolation of naive CD8 T cells was achieved by sorting on a CD8+CD4-CCR7+CD45RA+ phenotype. Sequences were obtained from naive CD8+ T cells from blood, with Jurkat cell RNA spiked in. The subset is: FACS-sorted CD8+CD4-CCR7+CD45RA+ naive T cells. This rearrangement joins TRBV20-1 to TRBJ1-2; unclear D gene. This TCR derives from a human donor in good health. Some libraries in this study had Jurkat cell RNA spiked in. CDR3 region: CSARANYGYTF. CDR3 DNA sequence: TGCAGTGCCCGAGCAAACTATGGCTACACCTTC.